This T cell receptor (beta chain) originates from a study of shared clonotypes between healthy human individuals. For this clone: Its antigen is undetermined.

Germline CDR1 reads SGHRS; CDR2 reads YFSETQ. CDR3 length: 14 residues. The V end lost 5 bases, the J end lost 1 base, and 12 bases lay between the germline ends. The data were produced by immunoSEQ multiplex PCR, yet TCRdb's version contains in-frame clones alone and is incomplete. The repertoire has about half a million clones, 77% of them found once; the top ten carry around 12%. Study-wide results and limits: Represented genetic and exposure-history diversity was restricted by having few donors.

V usage is TRBV5-1 and J usage is TRBJ1-1; D gene uncertain. The clonotype comes from a woman aged 40-49 years in good health. Some clones in this sample may be carry-over from other donors' samples. Sequencing was performed on PBMCs. CDR3 protein: CASRQVEGNTEAFF. In DNA, the CDR3 is TGCGCCAGCAGGCAGGTAGAGGGGAACACTGAAGCTTTCTTT.